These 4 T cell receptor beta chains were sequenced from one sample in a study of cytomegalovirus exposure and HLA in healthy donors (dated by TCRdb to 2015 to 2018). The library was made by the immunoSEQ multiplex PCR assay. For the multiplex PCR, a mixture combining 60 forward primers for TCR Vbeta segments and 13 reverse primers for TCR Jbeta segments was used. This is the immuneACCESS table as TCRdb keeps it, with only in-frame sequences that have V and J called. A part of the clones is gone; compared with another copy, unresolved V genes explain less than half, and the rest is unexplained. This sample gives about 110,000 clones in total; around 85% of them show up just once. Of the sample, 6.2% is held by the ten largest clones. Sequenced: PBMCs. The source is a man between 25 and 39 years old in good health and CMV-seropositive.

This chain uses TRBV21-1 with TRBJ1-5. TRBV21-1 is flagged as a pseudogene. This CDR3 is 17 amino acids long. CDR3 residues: CASKGGRPNPGHQPQHF. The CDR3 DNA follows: TGTGCCAGCAAGGGGGGGAGACCTAATCCCGGACATCAGCCCCAGCATTTT.

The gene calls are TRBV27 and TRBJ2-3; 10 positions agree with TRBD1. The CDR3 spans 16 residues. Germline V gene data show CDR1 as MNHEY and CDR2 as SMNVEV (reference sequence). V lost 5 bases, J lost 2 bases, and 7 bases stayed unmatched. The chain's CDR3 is CASSRPGQGITDTQYF. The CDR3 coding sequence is TGTGCCAGCAGTAGACCGGGACAGGGGATCACAGATACGCAGTATTTT.

The CDR3 nucleotides read TGTGCCTGGAGTGAACTCACAGGGTCGAACTATGGCTACACCTTC. Amino acid sequence: CAWSELTGSNYGYTF. The V and J genes are TRBV30 and TRBJ1-2, with a possible D match to TRBD1 (6 bases). The germline CDR1 and CDR2 sequences are GTSNPN and SVGIG (reference sequence). Trimming took off 1 base at V and 2 bases at J, with 14 bases between the two ends. CDR3 length equals 15 residues.

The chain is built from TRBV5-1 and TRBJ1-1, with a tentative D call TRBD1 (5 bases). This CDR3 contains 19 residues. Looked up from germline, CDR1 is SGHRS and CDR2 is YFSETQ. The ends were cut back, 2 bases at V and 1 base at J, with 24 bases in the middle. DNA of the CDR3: TGCGCCAGCAGCTTAGTTCGTAAGGTCGGGGGACCCTCGAACACTGAAGCTTTCTTT. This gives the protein CASSLVRKVGGPSNTEAFF.